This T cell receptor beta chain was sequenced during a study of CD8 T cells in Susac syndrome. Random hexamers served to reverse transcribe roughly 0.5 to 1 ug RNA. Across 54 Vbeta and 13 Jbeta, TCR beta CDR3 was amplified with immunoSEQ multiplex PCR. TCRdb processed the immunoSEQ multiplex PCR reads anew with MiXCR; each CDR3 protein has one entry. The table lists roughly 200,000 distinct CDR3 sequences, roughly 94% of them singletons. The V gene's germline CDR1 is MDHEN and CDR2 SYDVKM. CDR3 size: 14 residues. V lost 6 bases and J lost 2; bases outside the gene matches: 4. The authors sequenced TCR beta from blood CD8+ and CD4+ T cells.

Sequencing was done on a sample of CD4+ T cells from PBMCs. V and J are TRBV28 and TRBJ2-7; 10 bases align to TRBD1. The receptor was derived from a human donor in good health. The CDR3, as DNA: TGTGCCAGCAGCCGAGGGACAGGGGCCTACGAGCAGTACGTC. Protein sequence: CASSRGTGAYEQYV.